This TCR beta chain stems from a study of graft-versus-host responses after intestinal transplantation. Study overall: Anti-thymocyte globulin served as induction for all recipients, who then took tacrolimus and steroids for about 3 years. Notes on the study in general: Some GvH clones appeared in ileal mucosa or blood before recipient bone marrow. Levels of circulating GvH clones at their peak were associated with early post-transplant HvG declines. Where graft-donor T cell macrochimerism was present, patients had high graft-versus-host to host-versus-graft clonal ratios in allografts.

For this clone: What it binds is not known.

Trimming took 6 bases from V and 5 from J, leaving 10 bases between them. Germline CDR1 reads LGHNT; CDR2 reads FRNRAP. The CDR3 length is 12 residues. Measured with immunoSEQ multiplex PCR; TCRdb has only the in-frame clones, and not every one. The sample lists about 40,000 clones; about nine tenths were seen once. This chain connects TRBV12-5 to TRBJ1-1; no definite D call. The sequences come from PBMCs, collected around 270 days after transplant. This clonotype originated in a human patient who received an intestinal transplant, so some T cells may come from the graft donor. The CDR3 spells CASGLLGTEAFF. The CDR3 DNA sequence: TGTGCTAGTGGCCTATTGGGGACTGAAGCTTTCTTT.